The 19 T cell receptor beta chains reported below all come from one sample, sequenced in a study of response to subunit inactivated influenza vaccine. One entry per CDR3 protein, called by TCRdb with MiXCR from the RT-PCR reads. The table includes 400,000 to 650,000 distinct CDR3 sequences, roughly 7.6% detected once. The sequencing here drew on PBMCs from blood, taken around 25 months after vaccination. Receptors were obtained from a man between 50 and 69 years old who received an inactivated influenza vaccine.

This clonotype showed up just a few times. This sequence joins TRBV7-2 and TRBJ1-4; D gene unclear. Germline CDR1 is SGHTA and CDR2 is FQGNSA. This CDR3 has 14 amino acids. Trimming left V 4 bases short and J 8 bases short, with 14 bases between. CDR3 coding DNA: TGTGCCAGCAGCTCGGGATCACGAGTGGAAAAACTGTTTTTT. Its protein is CASSSGSRVEKLFF.

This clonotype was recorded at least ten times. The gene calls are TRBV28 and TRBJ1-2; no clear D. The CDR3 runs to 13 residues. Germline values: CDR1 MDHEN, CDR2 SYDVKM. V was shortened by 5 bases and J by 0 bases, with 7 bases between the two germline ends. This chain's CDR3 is CASSLRTNYGYTF. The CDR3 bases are TGTGCCAGCAGTCTCCGGACTAACTATGGCTACACCTTC.

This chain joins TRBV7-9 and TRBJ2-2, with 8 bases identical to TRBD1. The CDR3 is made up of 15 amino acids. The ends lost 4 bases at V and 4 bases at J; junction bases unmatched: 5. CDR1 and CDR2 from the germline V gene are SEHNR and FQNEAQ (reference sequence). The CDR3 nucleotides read TGTGCCAGCAGCTACGGACAGGGTAGCACCGGGGAGCTGTTTTTT. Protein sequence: CASSYGQGSTGELFF.

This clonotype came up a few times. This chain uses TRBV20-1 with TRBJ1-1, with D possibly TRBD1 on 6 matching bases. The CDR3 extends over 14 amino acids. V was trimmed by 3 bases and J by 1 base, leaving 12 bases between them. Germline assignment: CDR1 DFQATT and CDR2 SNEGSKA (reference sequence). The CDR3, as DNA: TGCAGTGCTAGGGCGGGACATCCGAACACTGAAGCTTTCTTT. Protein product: CSARAGHPNTEAFF.

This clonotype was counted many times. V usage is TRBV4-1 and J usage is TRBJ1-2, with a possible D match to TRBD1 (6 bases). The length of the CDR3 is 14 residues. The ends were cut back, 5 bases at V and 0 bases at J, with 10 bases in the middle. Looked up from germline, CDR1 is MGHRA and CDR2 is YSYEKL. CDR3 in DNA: TGCGCCAGCAGCATCGGACAGTCTAACTATGGCTACACCTTC. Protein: CASSIGQSNYGYTF.

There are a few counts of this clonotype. The CDR3 is CASSYSGHPDEQFF. The CDR3 DNA is TGTGCCAGCAGTTACTCCGGCCACCCCGATGAGCAGTTCTTC. The chain recombines TRBV6-5 with TRBJ2-1; no reliable D call. Germline-derived CDR1 and CDR2 are MNHEY and SVGAGI. This CDR3 is 14 amino acids long. V was cut by 0 bases and J by 8 bases, with 11 bases left in between.

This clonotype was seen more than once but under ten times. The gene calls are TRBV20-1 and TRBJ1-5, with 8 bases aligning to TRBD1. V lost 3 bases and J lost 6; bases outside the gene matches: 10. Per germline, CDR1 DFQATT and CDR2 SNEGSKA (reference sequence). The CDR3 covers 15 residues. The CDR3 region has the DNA TGCAGTGCTAGGGGGGGCAGGGGGCCAAGTCAGCCCCAGCATTTT. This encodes CSARGGRGPSQPQHF.

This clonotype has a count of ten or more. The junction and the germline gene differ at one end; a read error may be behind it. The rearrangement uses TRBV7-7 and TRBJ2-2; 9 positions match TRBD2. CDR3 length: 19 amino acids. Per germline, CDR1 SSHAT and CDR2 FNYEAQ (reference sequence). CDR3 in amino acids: CASTPWGTSFTSNTGELFF. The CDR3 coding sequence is TGTGCTAGCACGCCCTGGGGGACTAGCTTTACTTCGAACACCGGGGAGCTGTTTTTT.

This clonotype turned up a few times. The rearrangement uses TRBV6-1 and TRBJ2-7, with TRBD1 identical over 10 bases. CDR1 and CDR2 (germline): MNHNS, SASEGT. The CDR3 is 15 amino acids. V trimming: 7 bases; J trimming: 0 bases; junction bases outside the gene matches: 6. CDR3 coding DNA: TGTGCCAGCACCCAGGGACAGGGGCACTCCTACGAGCAGTACTTC. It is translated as CASTQGQGHSYEQYF.

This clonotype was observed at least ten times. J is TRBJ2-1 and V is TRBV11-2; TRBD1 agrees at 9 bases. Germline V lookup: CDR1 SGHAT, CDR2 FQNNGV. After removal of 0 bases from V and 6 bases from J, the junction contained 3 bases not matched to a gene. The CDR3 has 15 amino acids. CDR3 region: CASSLEDRGGNEQFF. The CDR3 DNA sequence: TGTGCCAGCAGCTTAGAGGACAGGGGTGGCAATGAGCAGTTCTTC.

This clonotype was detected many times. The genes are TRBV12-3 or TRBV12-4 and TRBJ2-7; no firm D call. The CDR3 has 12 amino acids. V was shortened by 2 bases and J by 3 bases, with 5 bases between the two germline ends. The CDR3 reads CASSLTFYEQYF. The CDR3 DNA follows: TGTGCCAGCAGTTTAACATTCTACGAGCAGTACTTC.

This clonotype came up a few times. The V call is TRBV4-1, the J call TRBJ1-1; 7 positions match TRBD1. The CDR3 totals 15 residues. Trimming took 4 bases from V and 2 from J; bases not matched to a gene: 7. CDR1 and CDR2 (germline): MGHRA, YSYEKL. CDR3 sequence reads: CASSRTQGGNTEAFF. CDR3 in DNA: TGCGCCAGCAGCCGGACCCAGGGGGGTAACACTGAAGCTTTCTTT.

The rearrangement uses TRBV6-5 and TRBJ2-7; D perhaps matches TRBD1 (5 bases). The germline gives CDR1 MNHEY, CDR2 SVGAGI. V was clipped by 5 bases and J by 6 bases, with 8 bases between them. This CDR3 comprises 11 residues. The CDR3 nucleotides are TGTGCCAGCAGTAGGGGCGTCGAGCAGTACTTC. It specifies CASSRGVEQYF.

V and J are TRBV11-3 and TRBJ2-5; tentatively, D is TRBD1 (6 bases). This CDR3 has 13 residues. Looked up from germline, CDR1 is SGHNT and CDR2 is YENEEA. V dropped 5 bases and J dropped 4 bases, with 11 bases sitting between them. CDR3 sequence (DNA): TGTGCCAGCAGCCGGTTGGGGGCAGAGACCCAGTACTTC. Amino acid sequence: CASSRLGAETQYF.

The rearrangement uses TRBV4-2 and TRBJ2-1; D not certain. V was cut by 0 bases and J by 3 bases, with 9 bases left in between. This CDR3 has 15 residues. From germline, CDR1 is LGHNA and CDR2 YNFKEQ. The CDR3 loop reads CASSQDLAVYNEQFF. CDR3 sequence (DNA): TGTGCCAGCAGCCAAGACCTGGCGGTCTACAATGAGCAGTTCTTC.

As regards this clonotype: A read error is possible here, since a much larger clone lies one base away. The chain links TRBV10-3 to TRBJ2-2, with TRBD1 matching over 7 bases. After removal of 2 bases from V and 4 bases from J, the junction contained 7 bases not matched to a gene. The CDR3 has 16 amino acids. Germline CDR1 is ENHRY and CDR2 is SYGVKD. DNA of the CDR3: TGTGCCATCAGTGAGGCCGGGACAGTGGCCACCGGGGAGCTGTTTTTT. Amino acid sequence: CAISEAGTVATGELFF.

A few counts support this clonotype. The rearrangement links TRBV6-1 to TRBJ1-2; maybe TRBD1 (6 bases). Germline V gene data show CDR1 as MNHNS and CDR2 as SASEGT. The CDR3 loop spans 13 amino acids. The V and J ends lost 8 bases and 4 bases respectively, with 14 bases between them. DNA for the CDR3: TGTGCCAGCGGTGGGGGCCCGTTCTATGGCTACACCTTC. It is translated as CASGGGPFYGYTF.

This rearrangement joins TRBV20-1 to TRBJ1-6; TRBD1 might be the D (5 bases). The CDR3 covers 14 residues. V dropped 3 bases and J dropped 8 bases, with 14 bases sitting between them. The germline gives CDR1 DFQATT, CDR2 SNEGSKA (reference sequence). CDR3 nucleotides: TGCAGTGCTAGGAAAAGTGGCAGGGATTCACCCCTCCACTTT. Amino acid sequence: CSARKSGRDSPLHF.

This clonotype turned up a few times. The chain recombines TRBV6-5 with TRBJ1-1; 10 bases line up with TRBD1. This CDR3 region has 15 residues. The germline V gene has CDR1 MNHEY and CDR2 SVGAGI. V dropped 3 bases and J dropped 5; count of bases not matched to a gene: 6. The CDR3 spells CASSYFDRGRTEAFF. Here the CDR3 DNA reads TGTGCCAGCAGTTATTTCGACAGGGGGCGGACTGAAGCTTTCTTT.